The 5 T cell receptor beta chains below all came from one sample that was sequenced in a study of spatial heterogeneity in lung cancer. TCRdb used MiXCR to reprocess the 5' RACE reads, holding one entry per CDR3 protein. The repertoire holds fewer than 55,000 distinct CDR3 sequences, with 6.5% to 7.5% as singletons. Time point indicated: blood at routine non-recurrence follow-up after resection. Without sorting, whole RNA was sequenced from tumor, nontumor lung or frozen PBMC. Sequenced here: PBMCs, sampled at follow-up. The receptors come from a female donor with early-stage non-small cell lung cancer.

The table lists this clonotype with a few counts. The rearrangement links TRBV5-1 to TRBJ2-3, with 8 bases fitting TRBD2. In germline, CDR1 is SGHRS, CDR2 YFSETQ. This CDR3 has 14 residues. Trimming removed 2 bases from V and 5 bases from J; junction bases left unmatched: 4. The CDR3 loop is CASSLGAGEDTQYF. In DNA, the CDR3 is TGCGCCAGCAGCTTAGGAGCGGGAGAAGATACGCAGTATTTT. The full variable domain, in which reference TRBV5-1 and TRBJ2-3 provide the parts outside the CDR3, is KAGVTQTPRYLIKTRGQQVTLSCSPISGHRSVSWYQQTPGQGLQFLFEYFSETQRNKGNFPGRFSGRQFSNSRSEMNVSTLELGDSALYLCASSLGAGEDTQYFGPGTRLTVL.

This clonotype came up a few times. The chain uses TRBV3-1 and TRBJ2-4, with D tentatively TRBD1 (6 bases). The CDR3 loop spans 13 amino acids. Germline V CDR1 and CDR2: LGHDT, YNNKEL (reference sequence). The V end was cut by 3 bases, the J end by 13 bases, with 16 bases between. Here the CDR3 DNA reads TGTGCCAGCAGCCAGGCTCGGACAGTAGAACAGTACTTC. Translating it yields CASSQARTVEQYF.

This clonotype was detected ten times or more. The chain links TRBV5-1 to TRBJ2-5; 10 bases fit TRBD2. Germline trimming cut 1 base from V and 5 bases from J; bases unmatched to any gene: 5. The germline V gene has CDR1 SGHRS and CDR2 YFSETQ. The CDR3 loop spans 15 amino acids. The CDR3 reads CASSLPSGGGETQYF. As DNA, the CDR3 is TGCGCCAGCAGCTTGCCTAGCGGGGGCGGCGAGACCCAGTACTTC.

This clonotype has a count of ten or more. The gene calls are TRBV11-2 and TRBJ2-6; no reliable D call. This CDR3 comprises 18 residues. V was trimmed by 6 bases and J by 0 bases, leaving 18 bases between them. CDR1 SGHAT and CDR2 FQNNGV come from the germline V gene. The DNA of the CDR3 is TGTGCCAGCAGTTCCCTTCGACGGACCCTCTCTGGGGCCAACGTCCTGACTTTC. Translating gives CASSSLRRTLSGANVLTF.

This clonotype was seen many times. The chain employs TRBV3-1 and TRBJ2-5, with D perhaps TRBD1 (5 bases). The CDR3 has 15 amino acids. V was clipped by 0 bases and J by 5 bases, with 13 bases between them. Germline V lookup: CDR1 LGHDT, CDR2 YNNKEL (reference sequence). CDR3 in amino acids: CASSQDFDSRETQYF. The CDR3, as DNA: TGTGCCAGCAGCCAAGATTTCGACAGTCGTGAGACCCAGTACTTC.